This T cell receptor (beta chain) derives from a study of blood T cell repertoires in COVID-19. The CDR3 spans 12 residues. Per germline, CDR1 SNHLY and CDR2 FYNNEI. Trimming took 7 bases from V and 9 from J, leaving 13 bases between them. In regard to this clone: Other DNA sequences in the sample encode the same CDR3.

A Seattle source enrolled patients during active infection and followed them longitudinally. Assay: immunoSEQ multiplex PCR; the TCRdb copy retains only in-frame clones and omits some. This sample has about 210,000 clones, with 85% found just once. The gene calls are TRBV2 and TRBJ1-5, with D unresolved. The clonotype originates from a man aged 55 to 70 with COVID-19, enrolled during active disease. Sequencing was performed on peripheral blood. This chain's CDR3 is CASKWADGPQHF. The CDR3, as DNA: TGTGCCAGCAAGTGGGCCGACGGGCCCCAGCATTTT.